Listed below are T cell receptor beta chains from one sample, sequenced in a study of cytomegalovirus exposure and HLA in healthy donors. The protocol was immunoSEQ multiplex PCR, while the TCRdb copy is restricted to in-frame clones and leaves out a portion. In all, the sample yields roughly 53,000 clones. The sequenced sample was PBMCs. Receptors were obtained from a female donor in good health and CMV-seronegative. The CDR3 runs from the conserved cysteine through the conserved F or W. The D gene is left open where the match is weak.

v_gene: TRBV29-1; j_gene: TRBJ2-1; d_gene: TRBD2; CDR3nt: TGCAGCGGCGGCGGGAGCGGGGATGAGCAGTTCTTC; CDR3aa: CSGGGSGDEQFF
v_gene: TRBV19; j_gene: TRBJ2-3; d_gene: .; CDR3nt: TGTGCCAGTAGTATAGATCCCGCAGATACGCAGTATTTT; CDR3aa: CASSIDPADTQYF
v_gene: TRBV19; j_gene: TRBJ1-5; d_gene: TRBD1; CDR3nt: TGTGCCAGTAGGGCTCGGACAGGGGGCCTCAACAATCAGCCCCAGCATTTT; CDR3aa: CASRARTGGLNNQPQHF
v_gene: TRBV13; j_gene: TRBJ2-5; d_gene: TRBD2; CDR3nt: TGTGCCAGCAGCTGGACTAGCGGGACTGGAGAGACCCAGTACTTC; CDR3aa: CASSWTSGTGETQYF
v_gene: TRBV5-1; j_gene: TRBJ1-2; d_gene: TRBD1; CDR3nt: TGCGCCAGCAGCTTGAGGACAGGGCCCTATGGCTACACCTTC; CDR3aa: CASSLRTGPYGYTF
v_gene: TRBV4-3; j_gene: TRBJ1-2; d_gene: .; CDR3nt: TGCGCCAGCAGCCAAGATCACGTGGGGGCCGGGTATGGCTACACCTTC; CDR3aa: CASSQDHVGAGYGYTF
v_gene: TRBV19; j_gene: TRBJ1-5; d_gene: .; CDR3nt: TGTGCCAGTAGTATCGGAGCAGGGACACAGCCCCAGCATTTT; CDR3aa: CASSIGAGTQPQHF
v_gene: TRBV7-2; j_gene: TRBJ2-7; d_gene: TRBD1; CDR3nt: TGTGCCAGCAGCCGAAGGGACAGGGGGAGCGAGCAGTACTTC; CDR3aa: CASSRRDRGSEQYF
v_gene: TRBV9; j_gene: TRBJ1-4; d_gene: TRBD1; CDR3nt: TGTGCCAGCAGCGTCAGGACAGGATGGGATGAAAAACTGTTTTTT; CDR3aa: CASSVRTGWDEKLFF
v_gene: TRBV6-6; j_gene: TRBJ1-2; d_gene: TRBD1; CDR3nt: TGTGCCAGCAGTTACTCGACAGGGGCAGAGGGCTACACCTTC; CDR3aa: CASSYSTGAEGYTF
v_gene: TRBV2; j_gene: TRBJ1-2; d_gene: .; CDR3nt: TGTGCCAGCAGTGTTCATAGGCCCGAGGATGGCTACACCTTC; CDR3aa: CASSVHRPEDGYTF
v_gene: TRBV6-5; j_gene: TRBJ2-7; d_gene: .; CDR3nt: TGTGCCAGCAGCCGCGGAGGGAATTCCTACGAGCAGTACTTC; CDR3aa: CASSRGGNSYEQYF
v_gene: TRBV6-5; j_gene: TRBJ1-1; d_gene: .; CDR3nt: TGTGCCAGCAGTTACGCGGCAGAAGCGAAAGGAGCTTTCTTT; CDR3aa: CASSYAAEAKGAFF
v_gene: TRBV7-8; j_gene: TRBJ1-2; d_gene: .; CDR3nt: TGTGCCAGCAGCTTAGGTTGGGGGCCTAACTATGGCTACACCTTC; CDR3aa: CASSLGWGPNYGYTF
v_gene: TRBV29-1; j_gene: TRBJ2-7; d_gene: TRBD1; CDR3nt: TGCAGCGCTCCGGGACAGGGGGGGGAGCAGTACTTC; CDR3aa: CSAPGQGGEQYF
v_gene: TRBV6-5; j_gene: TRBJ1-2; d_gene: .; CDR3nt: TGTGCCAGCCTTGGAGACGGTTGGAGCTACACCTTC; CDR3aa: CASLGDGWSYTF
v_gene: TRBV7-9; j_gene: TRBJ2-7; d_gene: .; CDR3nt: TGTGCCAGCAGCCCGTCGGGGTTCCACGAGCAGTACTTC; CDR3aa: CASSPSGFHEQYF
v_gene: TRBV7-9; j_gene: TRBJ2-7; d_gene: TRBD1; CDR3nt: TGTGCCAGCAGCTCCCTCCCGCGACAGGGGCCCGACTACGAGCAGTACTTC; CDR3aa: CASSSLPRQGPDYEQYF
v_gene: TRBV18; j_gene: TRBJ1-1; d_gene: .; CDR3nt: TGTGCCAGCTCAAGCGGGGTCAACACTGAAGCTTTCTTT; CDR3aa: CASSSGVNTEAFF